This T cell receptor beta chain was identified in a study of shared clonotypes between healthy human individuals (dated by TCRdb to between 2020 and 2021). Describing the broader study: The cohort included three men and two women between 18 and 49 years of age. Per donor, leukapheresis produced somewhere between about 0.9 and 9.5 billion PBMCs. Per donor, three plates each were used for CD4 naive and CD4 memory, two for CD8 naive, and one for CD8 memory. To increase sequencing depth and limit assay-specific biases, TCR repertoire library preparation and sequencing were carried out by different laboratories using diverse techniques. To estimate repertoire size and how much clonotype sharing occurs between individuals, the study deeply sequenced the blood TCR repertoires of several healthy adults.

The study at large found these results: Pairwise subsampling indicated that sequencing depth was expected to affect the degree of clonotype sharing among donors. When a handful of donors were compared, the shared fraction of clonotypes was 5% to 6.5% for naive CD4, 3.5% to 4% for naive CD8, about 2.5% for memory CD4, and roughly 0.4% for memory CD8. Because the study included a small number of donors, the genetic and exposure-history diversity represented was limited. Sampling was limited to blood, and TCR repertoires in tissue likely differ from TCR repertoires in blood. Compared with non-shared clonotypes, clonotypes shared by all four sorted-subset donors had higher generation probabilities. Even with the large sequencing depth, rarefaction of the sorted-subset datasets indicated that sequencing was incomplete. Naive subsets generally had larger estimated clonotype richness than memory subsets.

For the CD8 naive samples, CD45RO-negative cells were positively selected for CCR7, yielding a CD45RA+CCR7+ population from which TemRA cells were excluded. Healthy HIV-negative adults with no recently reported acute infections or vaccinations were included as donors. Every donor was a Caucasian adult residing in Nashville, Tennessee, USA. Blood was obtained by leukapheresis, after which PBMCs were separated by Ficoll-Histopaque density gradient centrifugation and cryopreserved in liquid nitrogen vapor phase. Analytical flow cytometry was used to check the purity and quantity of every magnetically sorted T cell population. Genomic DNA was isolated from each sorted fraction and quantified by UV absorbance on a Nanodrop 2000c. Concerning this clone: Its antigen remains unidentified. Base quality data are lacking; no much larger clone is found one base away.

From the germline V gene, CDR1 is SGHAT and CDR2 is FQNNGV. V is reduced by 2 bases and J by 3 bases, leaving a spacing of 4 bases between them. From the cysteine up to the phenylalanine, the CDR3 has a length of 12 residues. Kept here is only the CDR3 DNA, which spans 36 bases and is read in frame from base 1. Using the deep immunoSEQ assay, multiplex PCR amplified TCR CDR3 regions from genomic DNA. For each cell subset, the extracted genomic DNA was distributed evenly across all wells of several immunoSEQ 96-well plates, and each plate served as one replicate. Each replicate PCR for sorted subsets received roughly 0.2 ug genomic DNA, equal to tens of thousands of T cell genomes. Purified libraries were measured with a Qubit 3.0 fluorometer, size-checked on a Bioanalyzer 2100, and measured again with the KAPA Library Quantification kit. Each immunoSEQ 96-well plate was sequenced on its own single-read 150-cycle Illumina NextSeq 550 flow cell. The study's processing was this. The immunoSEQ output contained only junctional sequences without quality scores, so filtering could not match that applied to full-length reads. To assign V/J genes and CDR3, sequences were annotated against IMGT germline references using PyIR, a Python wrapper for IgBLAST v1.9. Any read was removed if the V/J assignment was weak (E-value above 1e-6), the CDR3 was missing, or the read contained stop codons, out-of-frame junctions, or ambiguous translated residues. V3J clonotypes were defined as sequences sharing the same inferred V gene, J gene, and CDR3 amino acid sequence. Percentage overlap between repertoires was computed as shared unique clonotypes divided by the size of the smaller repertoire. Repertoire richness was assessed with RTK rarefaction, the Chao1 estimator, and Recon v2.1 estimates of unobserved clonotypes. Generation probabilities were computed with OLGA for all TCRbeta clonotypes obtained by the gDNA method from several donors. TCRdb stores this immuneACCESS table with in-frame sequences only. Part of the clones is absent; in the studies checked, under half of the shortfall reflects unresolved V genes, and no reason is known for the rest. The V and J calls and clone size come from that table; D and trimming were worked out from the DNA. The sample contains roughly 2,000,000 clones, roughly 95% of them found a single time. 1.2% of the sample comes from the top ten.

The chain is encoded by TRBV11-2 joined to TRBJ1-1; no D gene call is confident. This clonotype was sampled from a man between 18 and 35 years old in good health. The sample comprised naive CD8+ T cells sorted from blood. What the cell subset or site label conveys for this sample: CD45RA+CCR7+. The CDR3 here reads CASSLTHTEAFF. The base sequence is TGTGCCAGCAGCTTAACCCACACTGAAGCTTTCTTT. Full variable domain (CDR3 extended with the reference TRBV11-2 and TRBJ1-1 proteins): EAGVAQSPRYKIIEKRQSVAFWCNPISGHATLYWYQQILGQGPKLLIQFQNNGVVDDSQLPKDRFSAERLKGVDSTLKIQPAKLEDSAVYLCASSLTHTEAFFGQGTRLTVV.